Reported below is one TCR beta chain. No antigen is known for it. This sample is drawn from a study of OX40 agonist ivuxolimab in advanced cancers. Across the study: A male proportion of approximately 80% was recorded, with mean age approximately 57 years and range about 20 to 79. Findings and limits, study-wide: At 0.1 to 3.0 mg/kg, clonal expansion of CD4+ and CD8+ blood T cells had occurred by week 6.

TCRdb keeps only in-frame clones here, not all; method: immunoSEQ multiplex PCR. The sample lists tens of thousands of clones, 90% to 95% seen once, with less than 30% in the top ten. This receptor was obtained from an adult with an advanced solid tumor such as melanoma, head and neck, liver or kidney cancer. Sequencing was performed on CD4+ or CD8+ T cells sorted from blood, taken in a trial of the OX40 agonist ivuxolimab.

The CDR3 is CATTPTTGLFNEQFF. For the CDR3, the DNA is TGTGCCACCACCCCTACGACAGGGTTGTTCAATGAGCAGTTCTTC. The chain recombines TRBV27 with TRBJ2-1; TRBD1 agrees at 7 bases. V shed 10 bases, J shed 6 bases, and the junction held 15 bases outside the gene matches. The germline V gene has CDR1 MNHEY and CDR2 SMNVEV (reference sequence). The CDR3 is made up of 15 amino acids.